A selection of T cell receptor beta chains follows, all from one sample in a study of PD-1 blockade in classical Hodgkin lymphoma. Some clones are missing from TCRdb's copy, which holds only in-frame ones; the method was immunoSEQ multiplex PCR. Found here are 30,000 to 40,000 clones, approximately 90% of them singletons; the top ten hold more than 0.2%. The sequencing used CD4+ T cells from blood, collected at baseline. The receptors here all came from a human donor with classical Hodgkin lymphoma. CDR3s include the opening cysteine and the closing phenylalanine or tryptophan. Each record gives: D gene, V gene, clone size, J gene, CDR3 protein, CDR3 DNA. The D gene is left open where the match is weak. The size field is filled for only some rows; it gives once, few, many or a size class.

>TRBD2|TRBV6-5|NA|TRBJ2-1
CASSYSVAGGYNEQFF
TGTGCCAGCAGTTACTCCGTAGCGGGGGGGTACAATGAGCAGTTCTTC
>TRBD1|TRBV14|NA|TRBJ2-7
CASSQGQGIPLYEQYF
TGTGCCAGCAGCCAAGGACAGGGGATACCCCTCTACGAGCAGTACTTC
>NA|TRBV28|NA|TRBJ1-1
CASSPSKGTEAFF
TGTGCCAGCAGTCCCTCGAAGGGCACTGAAGCTTTCTTT
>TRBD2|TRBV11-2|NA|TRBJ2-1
CASSLAGGPNNEQFF
TGTGCCAGCAGCTTAGCGGGAGGGCCTAACAATGAGCAGTTCTTC
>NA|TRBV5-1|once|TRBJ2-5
CASSLGPKETQYF
TGCGCCAGCAGCCTGGGGCCTAAAGAGACCCAGTACTTC
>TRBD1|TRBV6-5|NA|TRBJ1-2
CASGRGDRDNYGYTF
TGTGCCAGCGGGAGAGGGGACAGGGATAACTATGGCTACACCTTC
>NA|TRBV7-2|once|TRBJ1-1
CASSLGGGEAFF
TGTGCCAGCAGCTTAGGGGGAGGTGAAGCTTTCTTT
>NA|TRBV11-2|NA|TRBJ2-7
CASSPLGGRSSYEQYF
TGTGCCAGCAGCCCACTTGGAGGCAGGAGCTCCTACGAGCAGTACTTC
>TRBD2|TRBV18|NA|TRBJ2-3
CASSPPGREYTDTQYF
TGTGCCAGCTCACCACCGGGGCGGGAGTACACAGATACGCAGTATTTT
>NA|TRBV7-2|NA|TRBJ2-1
CASSWDSRGWRGGNEQFF
TGTGCCAGCAGCTGGGATAGTCGGGGTTGGCGTGGGGGCAATGAGCAGTTCTTC
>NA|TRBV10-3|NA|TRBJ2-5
CAISYSQETQYF
TGTGCCATCAGTTACAGCCAAGAGACCCAGTACTTC
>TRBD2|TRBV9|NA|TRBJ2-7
CASSVRTSGLTTYEQYF
TGTGCCAGCAGCGTTAGGACTAGCGGGCTTACCACCTACGAGCAGTACTTC
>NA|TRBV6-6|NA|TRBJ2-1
CASMGESEQFF
TGTGCCAGCATGGGGGAGAGTGAGCAGTTCTTC
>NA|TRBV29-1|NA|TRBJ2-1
CSANGESSYNEQFF
TGCAGCGCCAACGGGGAGAGCTCCTACAATGAGCAGTTCTTC
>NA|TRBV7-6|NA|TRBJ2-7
CASSLLGDGSYEQYF
TGTGCCAGCAGCTTATTAGGGGACGGTTCCTACGAGCAGTACTTC
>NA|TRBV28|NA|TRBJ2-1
CASSPSGSSYNEQFF
TGTGCCAGCAGTCCAAGCGGGTCTTCCTACAATGAGCAGTTCTTC
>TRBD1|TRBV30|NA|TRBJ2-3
CAWNRGQHTDTQYF
TGTGCCTGGAACAGGGGGCAGCACACAGATACGCAGTATTTT
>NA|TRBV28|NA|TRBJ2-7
CASSLFSPYEQYF
TGTGCCAGCAGTTTATTTTCCCCTTACGAGCAGTACTTC
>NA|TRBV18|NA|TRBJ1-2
CASSPPSGGSHSANYGYTF
TGTGCCAGCTCACCACCGTCGGGGGGGTCCCACTCGGCTAACTATGGCTACACCTTC
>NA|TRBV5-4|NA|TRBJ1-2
CASSQDYGYTF
TGTGCCAGCAGCCAAGATTATGGCTACACCTTC
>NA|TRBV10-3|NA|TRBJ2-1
CAISSEKSSYNEQFF
TGTGCCATCAGCTCTGAAAAAAGCTCCTACAATGAGCAGTTCTTC
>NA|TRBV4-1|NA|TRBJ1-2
CASSQTPILHYGYTF
TGCGCCAGCAGCCAGACACCTATCCTCCACTATGGCTACACCTTC
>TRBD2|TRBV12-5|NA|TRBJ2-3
CASGLGLAGGRDTQYF
TGTGCTAGTGGTTTGGGTCTAGCGGGAGGGCGAGATACGCAGTATTTT
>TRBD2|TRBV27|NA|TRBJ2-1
CASSSGLAVNIYNEQFF
TGTGCCAGCAGTTCGGGACTAGCGGTAAACATCTACAATGAGCAGTTCTTC
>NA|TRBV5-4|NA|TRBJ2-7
CASSLAHRVYEQYF
TGTGCCAGCAGCTTGGCCCATCGCGTGTACGAGCAGTACTTC
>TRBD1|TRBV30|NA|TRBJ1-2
CAWSRTGESNYGYTF
TGTGCCTGGAGCAGAACAGGGGAAAGCAACTATGGCTACACCTTC
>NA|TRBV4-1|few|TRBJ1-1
CASSQDPQKGTLNTEAFF
TGCGCCAGCAGCCAAGATCCTCAGAAGGGAACACTGAACACTGAAGCTTTCTTT
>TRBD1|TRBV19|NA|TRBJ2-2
CASSRRQGANTGELFF
TGTGCCAGTAGTAGAAGACAGGGTGCGAACACCGGGGAGCTGTTTTTT
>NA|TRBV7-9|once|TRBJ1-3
CASSSGQGRPSGNTIYF
TGTGCCAGCAGCTCCGGGCAGGGGCGACCTTCTGGAAACACCATATATTTT
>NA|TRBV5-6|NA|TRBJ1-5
CASSLWARSNQPQHF
TGTGCCAGCAGCTTGTGGGCCCGTAGCAATCAGCCCCAGCATTTT
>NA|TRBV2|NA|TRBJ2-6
CASSRQGTGGSGANVLTF
TGTGCCAGCAGTAGACAGGGCACGGGGGGCTCTGGGGCCAACGTCCTGACTTTC
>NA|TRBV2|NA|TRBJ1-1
CASSERTVTEAFF
TGTGCCAGCAGTGAAAGGACAGTCACTGAAGCTTTCTTT
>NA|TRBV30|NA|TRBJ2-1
CAWSVLGNRAPTDEQFF
TGTGCCTGGAGTGTACTTGGCAACCGGGCCCCTACCGATGAGCAGTTCTTC
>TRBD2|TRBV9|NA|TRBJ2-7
CASSVAGGGYEQYF
TGTGCCAGCAGCGTAGCGGGAGGGGGCTACGAGCAGTACTTC
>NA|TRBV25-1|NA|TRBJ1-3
CASSFGGANTIYF
TGTGCCAGCAGTTTCGGGGGGGCGAACACCATATATTTT
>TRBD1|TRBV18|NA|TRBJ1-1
CASSFNRGRNTEAFF
TGTGCCAGCTCATTCAACAGGGGGAGGAACACTGAAGCTTTCTTT
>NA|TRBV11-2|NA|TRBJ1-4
CASRKIPRGLVATNEKLFF
TGTGCCAGCAGAAAAATCCCCCGGGGACTGGTGGCGACTAATGAAAAACTGTTTTTT
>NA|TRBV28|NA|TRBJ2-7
CASRKTGSYEQYF
TGTGCCAGCAGAAAAACAGGGTCCTACGAGCAGTACTTC
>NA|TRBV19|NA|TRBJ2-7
CASSINDLAVYEQYF
TGTGCCAGTAGTATAAACGACTTAGCTGTCTACGAGCAGTACTTC
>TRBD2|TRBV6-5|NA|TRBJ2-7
CASSYSGEGQGYEQYF
TGTGCCAGCAGTTACTCGGGGGAGGGGCAGGGCTACGAGCAGTACTTC
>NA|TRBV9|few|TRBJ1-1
CASSGGQFEAFF
TGTGCCAGCAGCGGAGGACAGTTCGAAGCTTTCTTT
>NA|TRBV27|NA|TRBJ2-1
CASNLSGGPQFF
TGTGCCAGCAACCTCTCGGGCGGGCCCCAGTTCTTC
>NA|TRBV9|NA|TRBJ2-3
CASSVGGSLTQYF
TGTGCCAGCAGCGTAGGTGGCTCCCTAACGCAGTATTTT
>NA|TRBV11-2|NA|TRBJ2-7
CASSLVQNEQYF
TGTGCCAGCAGCTTAGTCCAGAACGAGCAGTACTTC